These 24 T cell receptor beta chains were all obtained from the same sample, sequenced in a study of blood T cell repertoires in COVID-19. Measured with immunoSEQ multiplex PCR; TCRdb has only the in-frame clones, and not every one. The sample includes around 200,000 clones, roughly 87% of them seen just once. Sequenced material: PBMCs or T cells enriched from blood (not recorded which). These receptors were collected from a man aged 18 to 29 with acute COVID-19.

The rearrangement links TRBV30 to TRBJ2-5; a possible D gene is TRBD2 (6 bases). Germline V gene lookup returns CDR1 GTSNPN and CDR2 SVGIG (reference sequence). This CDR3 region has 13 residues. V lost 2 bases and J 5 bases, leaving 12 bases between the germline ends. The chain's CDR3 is CAWSRGSGETQYF. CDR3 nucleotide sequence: TGTGCCTGGAGTCGGGGGAGTGGGGAGACCCAGTACTTC.

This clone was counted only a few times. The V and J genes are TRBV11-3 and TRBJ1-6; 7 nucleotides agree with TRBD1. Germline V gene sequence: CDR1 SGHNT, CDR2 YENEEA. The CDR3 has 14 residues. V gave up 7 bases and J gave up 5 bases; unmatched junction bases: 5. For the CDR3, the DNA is TGTGCCAGCAAACGACAGGGAAATAATTCACCCCTCCACTTT. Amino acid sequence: CASKRQGNNSPLHF.

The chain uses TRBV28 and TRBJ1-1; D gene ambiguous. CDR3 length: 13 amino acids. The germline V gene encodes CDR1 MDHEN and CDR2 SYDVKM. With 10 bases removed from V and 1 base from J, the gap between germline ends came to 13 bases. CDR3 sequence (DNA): TGTGCCACCACGGTGGGAGGGAACACTGAAGCTTTCTTT. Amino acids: CATTVGGNTEAFF.

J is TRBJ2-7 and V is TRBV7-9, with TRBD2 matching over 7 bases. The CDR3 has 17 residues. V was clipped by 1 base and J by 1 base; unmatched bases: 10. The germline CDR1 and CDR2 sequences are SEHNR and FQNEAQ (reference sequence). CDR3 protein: CASSLVGLADRSYEQYF. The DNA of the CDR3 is TGTGCCAGCAGCTTAGTCGGGCTAGCGGACCGATCCTACGAGCAGTACTTC.

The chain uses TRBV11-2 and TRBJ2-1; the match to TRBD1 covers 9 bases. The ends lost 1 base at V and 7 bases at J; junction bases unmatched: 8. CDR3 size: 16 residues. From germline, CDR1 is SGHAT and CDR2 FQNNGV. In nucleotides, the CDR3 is TGTGCCAGCAGCTTAGTCCGGGGGACAGGGAGGAATGAGCAGTTCTTC. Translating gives CASSLVRGTGRNEQFF. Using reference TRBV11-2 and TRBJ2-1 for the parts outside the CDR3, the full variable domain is EAGVAQSPRYKIIEKRQSVAFWCNPISGHATLYWYQQILGQGPKLLIQFQNNGVVDDSQLPKDRFSAERLKGVDSTLKIQPAKLEDSAVYLCASSLVRGTGRNEQFFGPGTRLTVL.

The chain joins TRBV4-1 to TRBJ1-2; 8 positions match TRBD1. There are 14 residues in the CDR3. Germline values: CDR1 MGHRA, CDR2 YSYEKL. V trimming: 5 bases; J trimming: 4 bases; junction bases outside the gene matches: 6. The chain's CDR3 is CASSLTGGAYGYTF. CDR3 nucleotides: TGCGCCAGCAGCTTAACAGGGGGGGCCTATGGCTACACCTTC.

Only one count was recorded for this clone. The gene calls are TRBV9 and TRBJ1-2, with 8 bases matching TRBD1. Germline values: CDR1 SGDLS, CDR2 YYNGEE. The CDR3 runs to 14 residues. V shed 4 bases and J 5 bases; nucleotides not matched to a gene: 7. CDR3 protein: CASSSGTGDYGYTF. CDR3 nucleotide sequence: TGTGCCAGCAGCTCCGGGACAGGAGATTATGGCTACACCTTC.

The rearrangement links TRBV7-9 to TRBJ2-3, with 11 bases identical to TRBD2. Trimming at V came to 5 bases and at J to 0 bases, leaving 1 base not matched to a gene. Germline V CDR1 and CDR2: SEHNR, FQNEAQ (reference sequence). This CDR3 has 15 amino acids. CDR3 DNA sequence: TGTGCCAGCAGCCCTAGCGGGGGGAGCACAGATACGCAGTATTTT. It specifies CASSPSGGSTDTQYF. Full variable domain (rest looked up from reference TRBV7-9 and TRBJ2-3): DTGVSQNPRHKITKRGQNVTFRCDPISEHNRLYWYRQTLGQGPEFLTYFQNEAQLEKSRLLSDRFSAERPKGSFSTLEIQRTEQGDSAMYLCASSPSGGSTDTQYFGPGTRLTVL.

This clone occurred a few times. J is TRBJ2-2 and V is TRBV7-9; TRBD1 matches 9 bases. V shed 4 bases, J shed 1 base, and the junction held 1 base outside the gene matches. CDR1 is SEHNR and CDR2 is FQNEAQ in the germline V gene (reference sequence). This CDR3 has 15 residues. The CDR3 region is CASSSGQGNTGELFF. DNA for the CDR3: TGTGCCAGCAGCTCGGGACAGGGGAACACCGGGGAGCTGTTTTTT.

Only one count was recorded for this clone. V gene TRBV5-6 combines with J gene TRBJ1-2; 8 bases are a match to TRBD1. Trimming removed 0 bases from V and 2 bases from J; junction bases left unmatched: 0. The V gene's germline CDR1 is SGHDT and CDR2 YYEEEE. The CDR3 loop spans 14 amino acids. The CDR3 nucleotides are TGTGCCAGCAGCTTGGGACAGGGGAACTATGGCTACACCTTC. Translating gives CASSLGQGNYGYTF.

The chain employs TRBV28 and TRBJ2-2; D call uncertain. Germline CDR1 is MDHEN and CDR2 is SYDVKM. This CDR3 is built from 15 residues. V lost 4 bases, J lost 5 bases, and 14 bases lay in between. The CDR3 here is CASSSAQFRTGELFF. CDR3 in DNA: TGTGCCAGCAGTTCTGCCCAATTCCGGACCGGGGAGCTGTTTTTT.

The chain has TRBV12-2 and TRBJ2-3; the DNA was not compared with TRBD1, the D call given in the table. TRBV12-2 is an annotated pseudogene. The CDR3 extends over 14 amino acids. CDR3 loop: CASRPGQSTDTQYF. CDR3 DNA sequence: TGTGCAAGTCGACCTGGACAGAGCACAGATACGCAGTATTTT.

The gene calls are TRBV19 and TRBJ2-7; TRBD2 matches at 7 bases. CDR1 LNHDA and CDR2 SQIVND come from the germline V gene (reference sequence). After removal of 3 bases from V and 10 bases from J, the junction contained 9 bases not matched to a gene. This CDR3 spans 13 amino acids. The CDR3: CASSISLAATQYF. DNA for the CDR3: TGTGCCAGTAGTATCTCTCTAGCGGCAACCCAGTACTTC.

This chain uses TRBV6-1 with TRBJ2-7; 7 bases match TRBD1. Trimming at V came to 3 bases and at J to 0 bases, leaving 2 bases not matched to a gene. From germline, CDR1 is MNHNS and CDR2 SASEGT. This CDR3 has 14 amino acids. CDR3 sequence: CASSDRGISYEQYF. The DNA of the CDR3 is TGTGCCAGCAGTGACAGGGGGATCTCCTACGAGCAGTACTTC.

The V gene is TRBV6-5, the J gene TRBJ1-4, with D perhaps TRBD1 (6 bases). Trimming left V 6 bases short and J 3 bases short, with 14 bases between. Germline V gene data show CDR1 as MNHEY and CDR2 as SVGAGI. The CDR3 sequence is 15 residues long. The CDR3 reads CASSPGGTSNEKLFF. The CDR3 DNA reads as TGTGCCAGCAGCCCGGGGGGCACATCTAATGAAAAACTGTTTTTT.

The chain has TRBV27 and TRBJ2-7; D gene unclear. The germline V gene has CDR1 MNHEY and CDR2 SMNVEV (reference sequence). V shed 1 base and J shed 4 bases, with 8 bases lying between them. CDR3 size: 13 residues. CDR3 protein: CASSLLWAYEQYF. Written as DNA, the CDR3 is TGTGCCAGCAGTTTATTGTGGGCATACGAGCAGTACTTC.

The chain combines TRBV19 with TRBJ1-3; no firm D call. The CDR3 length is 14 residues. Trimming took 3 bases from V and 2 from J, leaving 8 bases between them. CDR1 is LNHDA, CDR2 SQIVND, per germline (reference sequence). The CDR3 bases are TGTGCCAGTAGTATCCGAGGCGCTGGAAACACCATATATTTT. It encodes CASSIRGAGNTIYF.

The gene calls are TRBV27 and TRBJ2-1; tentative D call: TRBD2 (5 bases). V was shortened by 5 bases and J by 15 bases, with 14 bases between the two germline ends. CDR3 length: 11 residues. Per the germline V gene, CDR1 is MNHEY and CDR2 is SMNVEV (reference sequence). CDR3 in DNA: TGTGCCAGCAGTGGGCCGGGGATGCCGTTCTTC. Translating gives CASSGPGMPFF.

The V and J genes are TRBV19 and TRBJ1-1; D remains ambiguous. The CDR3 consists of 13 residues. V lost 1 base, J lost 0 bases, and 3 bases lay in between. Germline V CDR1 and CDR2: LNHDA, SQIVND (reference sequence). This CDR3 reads CASSIAVNTEAFF. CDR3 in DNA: TGTGCCAGTAGTATAGCGGTGAACACTGAAGCTTTCTTT.

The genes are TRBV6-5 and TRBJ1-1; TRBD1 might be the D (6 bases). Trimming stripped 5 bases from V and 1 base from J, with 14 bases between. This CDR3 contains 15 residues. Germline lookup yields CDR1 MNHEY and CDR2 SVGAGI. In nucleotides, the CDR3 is TGTGCCAGCAGTCCCGACAGGAACCGGAACACTGAAGCTTTCTTT. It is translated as CASSPDRNRNTEAFF.

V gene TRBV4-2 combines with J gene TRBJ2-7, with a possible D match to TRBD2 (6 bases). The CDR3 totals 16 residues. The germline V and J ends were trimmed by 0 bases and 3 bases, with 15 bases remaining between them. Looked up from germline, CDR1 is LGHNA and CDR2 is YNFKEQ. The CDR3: CASSQEFTGVRYEQYF. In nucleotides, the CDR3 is TGTGCCAGCAGCCAAGAATTCACGGGGGTACGCTACGAGCAGTACTTC.

The CDR3 region has the DNA TGTGCCAGCAGCTTATCGGGACAGAGCTATGGCTACACCTTC. Translating it yields CASSLSGQSYGYTF. The rearrangement joins TRBV7-9 to TRBJ1-2; TRBD1 matches 7 bases. Germline CDR1 and CDR2: SEHNR and FQNEAQ (reference sequence). With V trimmed by 2 bases and J by 4 bases, 4 bases remained unmatched. The CDR3 contains 14 residues.

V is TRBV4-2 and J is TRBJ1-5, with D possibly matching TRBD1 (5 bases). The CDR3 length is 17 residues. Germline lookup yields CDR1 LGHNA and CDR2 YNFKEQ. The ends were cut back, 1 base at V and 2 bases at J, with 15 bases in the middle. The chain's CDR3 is CASSQGQGPPGNQPQHF. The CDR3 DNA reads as TGTGCCAGCAGCCAAGGGCAGGGCCCACCTGGCAATCAGCCCCAGCATTTT.

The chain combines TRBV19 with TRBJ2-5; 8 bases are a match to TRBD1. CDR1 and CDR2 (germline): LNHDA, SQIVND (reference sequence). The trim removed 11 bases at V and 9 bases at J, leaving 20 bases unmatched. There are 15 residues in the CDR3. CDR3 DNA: TGTGCCGGCTTTGGGCTCCCAGGGGGCGGGTTGTCCCAGTACTTC. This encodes CAGFGLPGGGLSQYF.